This T cell receptor (beta chain) was captured by sequencing in a study of blood T cell repertoires in COVID-19. Looking at the study overall: Sites in the United States, Italy and Spain provided acute and convalescent COVID-19 samples.

During active infection, Seattle patients enrolled and were then monitored through disease. Original methodology: From reference gene primer amplification, estimates of nucleated cell counts were derived. Repertoires were generated with immunoSEQ multiplex PCR, while TCRdb's copy carries only in-frame clones and drops some. The V and J calls and clone size are taken from that table; D and trimming were inferred from the DNA. The table has around 260,000 clones, about 80% seen once. Material for sequencing was peripheral blood. The TCR originated in a person aged 70 to 79 with COVID-19, enrolled during active disease.

The CDR3 DNA reads as TGTGCCAGCAGTTACTCCGAAGACAGAAATGAAAAACTGTTTTTT. Its protein is CASSYSEDRNEKLFF. The gene calls are TRBV6-5 and TRBJ1-4; D is perhaps TRBD1 (5 bases). The CDR3 loop spans 15 amino acids. Germline V gives CDR1 MNHEY, CDR2 SVGAGI. V lost 0 bases and J lost 5, with 10 bases in between.